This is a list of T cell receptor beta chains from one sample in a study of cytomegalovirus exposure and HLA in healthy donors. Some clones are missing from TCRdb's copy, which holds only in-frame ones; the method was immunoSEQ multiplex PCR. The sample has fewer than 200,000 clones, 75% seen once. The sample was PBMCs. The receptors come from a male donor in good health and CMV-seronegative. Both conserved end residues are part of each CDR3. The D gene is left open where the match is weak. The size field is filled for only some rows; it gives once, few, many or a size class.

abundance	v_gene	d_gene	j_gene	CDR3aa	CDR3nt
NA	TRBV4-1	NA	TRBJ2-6	CASSQDHSSGANVLTF	TGCGCCAGCAGCCAAGATCACAGCTCTGGGGCCAACGTCCTGACTTTC
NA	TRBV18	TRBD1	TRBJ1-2	CASTTGTGGDGYTF	TGTGCCAGCACAACCGGGACAGGGGGCGATGGCTACACCTTC
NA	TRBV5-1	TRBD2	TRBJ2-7	CASSLLAGGRSYEQYF	TGCGCCAGCAGCCTCCTGGCGGGGGGTCGCTCCTACGAGCAGTACTTC
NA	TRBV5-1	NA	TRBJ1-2	CASSRGFGSYGYTF	TGCGCCAGCAGCCGGGGGTTCGGCAGTTATGGCTACACCTTC
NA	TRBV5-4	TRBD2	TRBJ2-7	CASSFRREQHEQYF	TGTGCCAGCAGCTTTAGGCGGGAGCAACACGAGCAGTACTTC
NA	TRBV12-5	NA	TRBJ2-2	CASGLGGDTGELFF	TGTGCTAGTGGTTTGGGGGGGGACACCGGGGAGCTGTTTTTT
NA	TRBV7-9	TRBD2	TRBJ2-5	CASSRVTSGGETQYF	TGTGCCAGCAGCCGAGTGACTAGCGGGGGGGAGACCCAGTACTTC
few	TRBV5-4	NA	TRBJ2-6	CASSSGAGANVLTF	TGTGCCAGCAGTTCGGGGGCTGGGGCCAACGTCCTGACTTTC
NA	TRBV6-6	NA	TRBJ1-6	CASSLSLDYRDSPLHF	TGTGCCAGCAGTCTATCATTGGACTATAGGGATTCACCCCTCCACTTT
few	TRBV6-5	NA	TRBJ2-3	CASGTVASLKDTQYF	TGTGCCAGCGGGACTGTAGCGTCCCTCAAAGATACGCAGTATTTT
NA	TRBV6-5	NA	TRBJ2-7	CASGPSYEQYF	TGTGCCAGCGGGCCCTCCTACGAGCAGTACTTC
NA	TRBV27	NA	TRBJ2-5	CASGRSGTQYF	TGTGCCAGCGGGCGCAGCGGGACCCAGTACTTC